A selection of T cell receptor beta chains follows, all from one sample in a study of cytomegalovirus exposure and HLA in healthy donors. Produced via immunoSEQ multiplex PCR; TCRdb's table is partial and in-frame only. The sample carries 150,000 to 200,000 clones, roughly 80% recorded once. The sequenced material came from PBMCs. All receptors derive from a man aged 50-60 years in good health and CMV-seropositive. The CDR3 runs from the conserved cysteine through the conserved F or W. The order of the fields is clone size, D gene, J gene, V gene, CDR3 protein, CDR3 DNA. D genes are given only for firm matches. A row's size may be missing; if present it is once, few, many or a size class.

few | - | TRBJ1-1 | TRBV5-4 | CASSLDLYSEAFF | TGTGCCAGCAGCTTGGATCTGTATTCGGAAGCTTTCTTT
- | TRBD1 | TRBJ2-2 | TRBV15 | CATNPGQGPGELFF | TGTGCCACCAATCCGGGACAGGGTCCCGGGGAGCTGTTTTTT
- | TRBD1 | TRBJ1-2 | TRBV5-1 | CASSPDRGYGYTF | TGCGCCAGCAGCCCGGACAGGGGGTATGGCTACACCTTC
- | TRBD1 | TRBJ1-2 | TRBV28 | CASSTGVYGYTF | TGTGCCAGCAGCACAGGGGTCTATGGCTACACCTTC
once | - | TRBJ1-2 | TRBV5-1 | CASSLGGTNYGYTF | TGCGCCAGCAGCTTAGGAGGGACTAACTATGGCTACACCTTC
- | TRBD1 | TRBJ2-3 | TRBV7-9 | CASSLGQGDSDTQYF | TGTGCCAGCAGCTTAGGACAGGGGGATTCAGATACGCAGTATTTT
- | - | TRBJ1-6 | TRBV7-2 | CASSLLGGGSYNSPLHF | TGTGCCAGCAGCTTATTAGGGGGGGGCTCCTATAATTCACCCCTCCACTTT
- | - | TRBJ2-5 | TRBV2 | CASSRQRETQYF | TGTGCCAGCTCCAGACAGAGGGAGACCCAGTACTTC
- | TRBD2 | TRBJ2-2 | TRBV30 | CAWTSGGSAGELFF | TGTGCCTGGACTTCGGGGGGGTCGGCCGGGGAGCTGTTTTTT
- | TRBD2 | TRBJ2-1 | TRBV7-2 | CASSLLAELYNEQFF | TGTGCCAGCAGCCTACTAGCGGAGCTCTACAATGAGCAGTTCTTC
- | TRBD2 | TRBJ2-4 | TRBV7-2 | CASSLGGGQNIQYF | TGTGCCAGCAGCTTAGGGGGGGGACAAAACATTCAGTACTTC
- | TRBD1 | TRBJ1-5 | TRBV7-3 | CASSLRQGAQPQHF | TGTGCCAGCAGCTTAAGACAGGGGGCTCAGCCCCAGCATTTT
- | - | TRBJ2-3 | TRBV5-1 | CASSLFRETDTQYF | TGCGCCAGCAGCTTGTTTAGGGAGACAGATACGCAGTATTTT
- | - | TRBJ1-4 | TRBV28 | CASGAQGREKLFF | TGTGCCAGCGGAGCCCAGGGTCGGGAAAAACTGTTTTTT
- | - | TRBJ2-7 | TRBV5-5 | CASSPGLYEQYF | TGTGCCAGCAGCCCGGGACTCTACGAGCAGTACTTC
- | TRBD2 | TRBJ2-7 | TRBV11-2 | CASSWTSGKFEQYF | TGTGCCAGCAGCTGGACTAGCGGGAAGTTCGAGCAGTACTTC